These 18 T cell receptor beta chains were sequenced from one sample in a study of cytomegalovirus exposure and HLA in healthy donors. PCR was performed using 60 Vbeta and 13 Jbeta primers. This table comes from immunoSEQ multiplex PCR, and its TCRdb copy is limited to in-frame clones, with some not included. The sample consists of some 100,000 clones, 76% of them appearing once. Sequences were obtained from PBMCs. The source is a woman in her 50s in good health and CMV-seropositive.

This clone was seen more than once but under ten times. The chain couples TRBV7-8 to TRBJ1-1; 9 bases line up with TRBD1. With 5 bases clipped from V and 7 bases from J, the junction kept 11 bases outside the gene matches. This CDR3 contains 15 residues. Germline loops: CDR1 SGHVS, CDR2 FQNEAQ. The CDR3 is CASSRLTGGTGEAFF. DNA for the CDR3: TGTGCCAGCAGCCGATTAACAGGGGGCACGGGTGAAGCTTTCTTT.

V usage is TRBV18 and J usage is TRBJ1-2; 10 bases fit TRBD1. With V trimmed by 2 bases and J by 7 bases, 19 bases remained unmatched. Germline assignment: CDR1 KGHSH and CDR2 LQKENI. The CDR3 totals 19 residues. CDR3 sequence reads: CASSPGPAGQGVQGGGYTF. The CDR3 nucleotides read TGTGCCAGCTCACCAGGCCCGGCCGGACAGGGGGTCCAAGGGGGTGGCTACACCTTC.

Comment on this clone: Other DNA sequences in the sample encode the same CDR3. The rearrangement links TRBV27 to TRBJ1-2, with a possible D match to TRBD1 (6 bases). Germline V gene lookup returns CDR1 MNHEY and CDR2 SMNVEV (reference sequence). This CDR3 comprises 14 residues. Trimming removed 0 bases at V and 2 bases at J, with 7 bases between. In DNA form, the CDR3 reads TGTGCCAGCAGTTTATCTGGACAGAACTATGGCTACACCTTC. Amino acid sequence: CASSLSGQNYGYTF.

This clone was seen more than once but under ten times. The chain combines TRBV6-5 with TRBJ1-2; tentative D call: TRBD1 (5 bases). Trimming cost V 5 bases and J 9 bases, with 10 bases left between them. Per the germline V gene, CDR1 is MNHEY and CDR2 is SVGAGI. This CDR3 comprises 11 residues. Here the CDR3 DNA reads TGTGCCAGCAGTCAGGGTTCGCGCTACACCTTC. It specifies CASSQGSRYTF.

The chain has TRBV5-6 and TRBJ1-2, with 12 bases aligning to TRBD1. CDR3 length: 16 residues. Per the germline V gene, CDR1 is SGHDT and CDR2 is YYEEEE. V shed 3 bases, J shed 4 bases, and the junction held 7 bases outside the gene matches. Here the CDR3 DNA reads TGTGCCAGCAGCTGGGGACAGGGGGCGCAGGGCTATGGCTACACCTTC. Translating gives CASSWGQGAQGYGYTF. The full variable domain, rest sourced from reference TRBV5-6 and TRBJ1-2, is DAGVTQSPTHLIKTRGQQVTLRCSPKSGHDTVSWYQQALGQGPQFIFQYYEEEERQRGNFPDRFSGHQFPNYSSELNVNALLLGDSALYLCASSWGQGAQGYGYTFGSGTRLTVV.

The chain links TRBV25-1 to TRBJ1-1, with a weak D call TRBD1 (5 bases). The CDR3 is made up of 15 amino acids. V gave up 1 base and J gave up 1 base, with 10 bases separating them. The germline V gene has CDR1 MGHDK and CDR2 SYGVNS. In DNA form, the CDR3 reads TGTGCCAGCAGTGAATTAGCAGGGTGGAACACTGAAGCTTTCTTT. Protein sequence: CASSELAGWNTEAFF.

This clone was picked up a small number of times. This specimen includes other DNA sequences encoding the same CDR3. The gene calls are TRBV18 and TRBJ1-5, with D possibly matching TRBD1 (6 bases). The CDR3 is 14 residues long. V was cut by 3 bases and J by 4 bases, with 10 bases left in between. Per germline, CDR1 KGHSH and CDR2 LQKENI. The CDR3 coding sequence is TGTGCCAGCTCACCTAGTAGGGGGAATCAGCCCCAGCATTTT. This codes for CASSPSRGNQPQHF.

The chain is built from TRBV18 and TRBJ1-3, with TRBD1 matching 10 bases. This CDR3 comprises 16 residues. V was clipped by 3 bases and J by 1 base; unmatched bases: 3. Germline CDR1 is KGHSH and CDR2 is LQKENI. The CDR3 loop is CASSPTGGISGNTIYF. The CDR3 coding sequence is TGTGCCAGCTCACCGACAGGGGGCATTTCTGGAAACACCATATATTTT.

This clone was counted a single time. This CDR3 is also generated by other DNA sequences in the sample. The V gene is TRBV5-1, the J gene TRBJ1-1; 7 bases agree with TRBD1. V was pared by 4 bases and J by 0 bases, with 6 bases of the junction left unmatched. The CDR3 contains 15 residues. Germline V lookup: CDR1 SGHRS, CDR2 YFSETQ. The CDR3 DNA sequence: TGCGCCAGCAGCCTTAAAGGGGGCTTGAACACTGAAGCTTTCTTT. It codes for CASSLKGGLNTEAFF.

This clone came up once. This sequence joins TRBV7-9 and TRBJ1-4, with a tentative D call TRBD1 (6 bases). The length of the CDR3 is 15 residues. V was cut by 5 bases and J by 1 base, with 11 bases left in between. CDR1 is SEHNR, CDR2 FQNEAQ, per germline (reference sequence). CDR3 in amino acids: CASSPGQRTNEKLFF. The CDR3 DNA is TGTGCCAGCAGCCCAGGACAGAGAACTAATGAAAAACTGTTTTTT.

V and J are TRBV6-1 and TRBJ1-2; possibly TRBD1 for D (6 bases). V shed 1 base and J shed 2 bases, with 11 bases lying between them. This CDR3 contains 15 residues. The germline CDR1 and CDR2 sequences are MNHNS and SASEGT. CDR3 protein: CASSEGGGANYGYTF. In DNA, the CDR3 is TGTGCCAGCAGTGAAGGCGGGGGGGCCAACTATGGCTACACCTTC.

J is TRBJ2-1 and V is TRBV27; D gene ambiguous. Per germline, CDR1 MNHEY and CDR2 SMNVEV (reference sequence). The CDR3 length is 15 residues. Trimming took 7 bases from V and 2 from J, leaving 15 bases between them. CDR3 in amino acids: CASITWALAYNEQFF. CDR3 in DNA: TGTGCCAGCATTACCTGGGCGTTGGCCTACAATGAGCAGTTCTTC.

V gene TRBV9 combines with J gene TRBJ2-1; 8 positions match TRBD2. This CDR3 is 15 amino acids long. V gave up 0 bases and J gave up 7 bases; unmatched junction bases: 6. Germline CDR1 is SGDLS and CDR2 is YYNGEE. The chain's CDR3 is CASSVGQRETNEQFF. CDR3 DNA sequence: TGTGCCAGCAGCGTAGGACAGCGGGAGACGAATGAGCAGTTCTTC.

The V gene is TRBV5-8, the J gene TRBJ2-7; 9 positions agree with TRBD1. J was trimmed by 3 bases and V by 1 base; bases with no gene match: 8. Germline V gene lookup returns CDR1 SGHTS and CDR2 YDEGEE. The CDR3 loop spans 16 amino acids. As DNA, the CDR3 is TGTGCCAGCAGCTTGATTCAGGGGACAGGGCGCTACGAGCAGTACTTC. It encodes CASSLIQGTGRYEQYF.

CDR3 in amino acids: CASSPGLAGAYEQYF. The CDR3 bases are TGTGCCAGCAGCCCGGGCCTAGCGGGAGCCTACGAGCAGTACTTC. The chain uses TRBV7-8 and TRBJ2-7; 10 bases map to TRBD2. The CDR3 has 15 amino acids. Per germline, CDR1 SGHVS and CDR2 FQNEAQ. With V trimmed by 5 bases and J by 2 bases, 6 bases remained unmatched. The full variable domain, completed using reference TRBV7-8 and TRBJ2-7, is GAGVSQSPRYKVAKRGQDVALRCDPISGHVSLFWYQQALGQGPEFLTYFQNEAQLDKSGLPSDRFFAERPEGSVSTLKIQRTQQEDSAVYLCASSPGLAGAYEQYFGPGTRLTVT.

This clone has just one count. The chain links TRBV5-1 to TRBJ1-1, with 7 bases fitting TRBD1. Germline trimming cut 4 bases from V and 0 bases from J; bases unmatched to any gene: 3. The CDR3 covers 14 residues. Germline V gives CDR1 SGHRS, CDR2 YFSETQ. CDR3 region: CASSIQGMNTEAFF. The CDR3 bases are TGCGCCAGCAGCATACAGGGGATGAACACTGAAGCTTTCTTT.

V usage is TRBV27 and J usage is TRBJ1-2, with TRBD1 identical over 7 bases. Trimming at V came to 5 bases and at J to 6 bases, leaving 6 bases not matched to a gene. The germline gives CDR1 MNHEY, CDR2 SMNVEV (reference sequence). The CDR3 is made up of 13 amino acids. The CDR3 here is CASSLGTAHGYTF. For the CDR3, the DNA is TGTGCCAGCAGTCTAGGGACAGCCCATGGCTACACCTTC.

The CDR3 sequence is CASSLRQISNEQFF. The CDR3 DNA reads as TGCGCCAGCAGCCTCCGACAGATTAGCAATGAGCAGTTCTTC. V is TRBV4-1 and J is TRBJ2-1; D possibly corresponds to TRBD1 (5 bases). Germline lookup yields CDR1 MGHRA and CDR2 YSYEKL. The CDR3 has 14 amino acids. The germline V and J ends were trimmed by 4 bases and 6 bases, with 13 bases remaining between them.